These T cell receptor beta chains were read from a single sample in a study of cytomegalovirus exposure and HLA in healthy donors. Using immunoSEQ multiplex PCR, the repertoire was profiled, and TCRdb retains in-frame clones only, with some absent. The sample table includes about 150,000 clones. The sample was PBMCs. These receptors were obtained from a woman in her fifties or sixties in good health and CMV-seronegative. CDR3s include the opening cysteine and the closing phenylalanine or tryptophan. The D gene is left open where the match is weak.

cdr3_aa,cdr3_nt,d_call,v_call,j_call
CASSLEGRGLGEQYF,TGTGCCAGCAGCTTAGAGGGGCGGGGGTTGGGCGAGCAGTACTTC,TRBD2,TRBV13,TRBJ2-7
CASSPAGGSTHYEQYF,TGTGCCAGCAGCCCAGCGGGGGGAAGTACCCACTACGAGCAGTACTTC,TRBD2,TRBV28,TRBJ2-7
CASRLGTGSRGQFF,TGTGCCAGCAGACTCGGGACAGGGAGTCGCGGGCAGTTCTTC,TRBD1,TRBV2,TRBJ2-1
CASSPPGTANTGELFF,TGTGCCAGCTCCCCCCCCGGGACAGCGAACACCGGGGAGCTGTTTTTT,TRBD1,TRBV18,TRBJ2-2
CASSPEDSYGYTF,TGTGCCAGCTCACCGGAGGACAGCTATGGCTACACCTTC,-,TRBV18,TRBJ1-2
CASSTNLGSGDYNEQFF,TGTGCCAGCAGCACCAATCTAGGGAGCGGAGACTACAATGAGCAGTTCTTC,-,TRBV13,TRBJ2-1
CASTASGIVTGELFF,TGTGCCAGCACAGCTAGCGGGATTGTCACCGGGGAGCTGTTTTTT,TRBD2,TRBV6-5,TRBJ2-2
CASSPLSGGSYEQYF,TGTGCCAGCTCACCCTTGTCAGGGGGCTCCTACGAGCAGTACTTC,TRBD1,TRBV18,TRBJ2-7
CAITQGNYGYTF,TGTGCCATCACACAGGGTAACTATGGCTACACCTTC,-,TRBV10-3,TRBJ1-2
CASSHLGGNGELFF,TGTGCCAGCAGCCACTTAGGGGGTAACGGGGAGCTGTTTTTT,-,TRBV4-2,TRBJ2-2
CASSVSTGVDTQYF,TGTGCCAGCAGCGTGTCGACAGGGGTCGATACGCAGTATTTT,TRBD1,TRBV9,TRBJ2-3
CASTVTGRIQETQYF,TGTGCCAGCACGGTGACAGGGAGAATCCAAGAGACCCAGTACTTC,TRBD1,TRBV2,TRBJ2-5
CASRDREGNTEAFF,TGTGCCAGCAGGGACAGGGAGGGGAACACTGAAGCTTTCTTT,TRBD1,TRBV6-4,TRBJ1-1
CASSAPGRRERNEQFF,TGTGCCAGCAGCGCCCCGGGTCGGCGGGAGAGGAATGAGCAGTTCTTC,TRBD2,TRBV9,TRBJ2-1
CAWSVRTGGNQPQHF,TGTGCCTGGAGTGTACGAACAGGGGGCAATCAGCCCCAGCATTTT,TRBD1,TRBV30,TRBJ1-5
CATRHGRDEQYF,TGTGCCACCAGACACGGGCGGGACGAGCAGTACTTC,-,TRBV28,TRBJ2-7
CASSESRGRGYTF,TGTGCCAGCAGTGAATCCAGGGGGCGAGGCTACACCTTC,TRBD1,TRBV25-1,TRBJ1-2
CASSEWSGVNQPQHF,TGTGCCAGCAGTGAATGGTCGGGGGTCAATCAGCCCCAGCATTTT,-,TRBV6-1,TRBJ1-5
CASSTDRESYNEQFF,TGTGCCAGTAGCACGGACAGGGAGTCCTACAATGAGCAGTTCTTC,TRBD1,TRBV19,TRBJ2-1
CASSLGHYNEQFF,TGTGCCAGCAGCTTGGGCCACTACAATGAGCAGTTCTTC,-,TRBV7-3,TRBJ2-1
CAWSVQYGYTF,TGTGCCTGGAGTGTACAGTATGGCTACACCTTC,-,TRBV30,TRBJ1-2
CSVVGTSGYNEQFF,TGCAGCGTTGTGGGGACTAGCGGCTACAATGAGCAGTTCTTC,TRBD2,TRBV29-1,TRBJ2-1
CASSIGTSWGSYNEQFF,TGTGCCAGCAGCATCGGGACTAGTTGGGGCTCCTACAATGAGCAGTTCTTC,TRBD2,TRBV11-3,TRBJ2-1
CASSLGTGSFQPQHF,TGTGCCAGCAGCCTCGGGACAGGGTCTTTTCAGCCCCAGCATTTT,TRBD1,TRBV7-2,TRBJ1-5
CSVGSSGYNEQFF,TGCAGCGTTGGGTCTAGCGGATACAATGAGCAGTTCTTC,TRBD2,TRBV29-1,TRBJ2-1
CASSWGPTGTGNTIYF,TGTGCCAGTAGTTGGGGGCCGACGGGAACTGGAAACACCATATATTTT,-,TRBV19,TRBJ1-3
CASSLQSLNPEAFF,TGCGCCAGCAGCTTACAGTCATTAAACCCTGAAGCTTTCTTT,-,TRBV5-1,TRBJ1-1
CASRGLAGEETQYF,TGTGCCAGCAGAGGACTAGCGGGAGAAGAGACCCAGTACTTC,TRBD2,TRBV6-5,TRBJ2-5
CASSVGVRDTDYEQYF,TGTGCCAGCAGCGTAGGAGTGCGGGATACGGACTACGAGCAGTACTTC,-,TRBV9,TRBJ2-7
CASSLAGRGDTQYF,TGCGCCAGCAGCTTGGCCGGGCGGGGAGATACGCAGTATTTT,-,TRBV5-1,TRBJ2-3
CASSWDRGSTEAFF,TGTGCCAGCAGTTGGGACAGGGGGAGCACTGAAGCTTTCTTT,TRBD1,TRBV27,TRBJ1-1
CASSSLSPGQGSHEQYF,TGCGCCAGCAGCTCTTTGTCGCCGGGACAGGGGTCCCACGAGCAGTACTTC,TRBD1,TRBV5-1,TRBJ2-7
CASSLWGQNYGYTF,TGTGCCAGCAGCTTGTGGGGACAGAACTATGGCTACACCTTC,TRBD1,TRBV7-2,TRBJ1-2
CASSLSDSSGTDTQYF,TGTGCCAGCAGCTTGTCCGATTCTAGCGGCACAGATACGCAGTATTTT,-,TRBV5-4,TRBJ2-3
CASKQGAMGETQYF,TGTGCCAGCAAACAGGGGGCCATGGGAGAGACCCAGTACTTC,TRBD1,TRBV28,TRBJ2-5
CASSRALAGGEETQYF,TGCGCCAGCAGCCGTGCTCTAGCGGGGGGGGAAGAGACCCAGTACTTC,TRBD2,TRBV5-1,TRBJ2-5
CASSQGREKLFF,TGCGCCAGCAGCCAAGGTCGGGAAAAACTGTTTTTT,-,TRBV4-1,TRBJ1-4
CAISDRDTNQPQHF,TGTGCCATCAGCGACAGGGATACCAATCAGCCCCAGCATTTT,TRBD1,TRBV10-3,TRBJ1-5
CASSEYPGPGEQFF,TGTGCCAGCAGTGAATACCCGGGCCCGGGGGAGCAGTTCTTC,-,TRBV25-1,TRBJ2-1
CASSLGLASYNEQFF,TGTGCCAGCAGCCTTGGACTAGCCTCCTACAATGAGCAGTTCTTC,TRBD2,TRBV5-8,TRBJ2-1
CASSPLWSGELFF,TGTGCCAGCAGCCCACTCTGGTCCGGGGAGCTGTTTTTT,-,TRBV5-5,TRBJ2-2
CASTIGPQGAKVTEAFF,TGTGCCAGTACTATTGGGCCTCAGGGGGCAAAGGTGACTGAAGCTTTCTTT,TRBD1,TRBV19,TRBJ1-1
CASSIRGTSGSPNTGELFF,TGTGCCAGTAGTATAAGGGGGACTAGCGGGAGCCCGAACACCGGGGAGCTGTTTTTT,TRBD2,TRBV19,TRBJ2-2
CASSQDELAGNRELFF,TGTGCCAGCAGCCAAGATGAATTGGCAGGGAATAGGGAGCTGTTTTTT,-,TRBV4-2,TRBJ2-2
CASSPRGLSSGHTGELFF,TGTGCCAGCAGCCCACGAGGGTTGTCTAGCGGGCACACCGGGGAGCTGTTTTTT,TRBD2,TRBV7-9,TRBJ2-2
CASSARRTSGKETQYF,TGCGCCAGCAGCGCACGTCGGACTAGCGGTAAAGAGACCCAGTACTTC,TRBD2,TRBV4-1,TRBJ2-5
CASRPFSGRALNEQFF,TGTGCCAGCAGGCCCTTCAGCGGGAGGGCCTTGAATGAGCAGTTCTTC,TRBD2,TRBV7-9,TRBJ2-1
CATGTANDQPQHF,TGTGCCACCGGGACAGCCAACGATCAGCCCCAGCATTTT,TRBD1,TRBV15,TRBJ1-5
CASSLAIDSPLHF,TGCGCCAGCAGCTTGGCCATTGATTCACCCCTCCACTTT,-,TRBV5-1,TRBJ1-6
CASSDSSAKNIQYF,TGTGCCAGCAGTGACAGCTCGGCCAAAAACATTCAGTACTTC,-,TRBV6-6,TRBJ2-4
CASSRTGEPYEQYF,TGCGCCAGCAGCAGGACAGGGGAACCCTACGAGCAGTACTTC,TRBD1,TRBV5-1,TRBJ2-7
CASSIAGGANQPQHF,TGTGCCAGTAGTATAGCGGGCGGGGCGAATCAGCCCCAGCATTTT,-,TRBV19,TRBJ1-5